This T cell receptor (beta chain) was observed in a study of T cells after yellow fever vaccination. General study results and limits: Most clones from primary vaccination resurfaced after the booster (about 96% CD4, about 91% CD8). Highly abundant clonotypes carried over from the bulk population could end up in FACS-sorted repertoires as contaminants.

This clonotype was seen at least ten times. The antigen remains unidentified. Per the germline V gene, CDR1 is SEHNR and CDR2 is FQNEAQ (reference sequence). The ends lost 3 bases at V and 5 bases at J; junction bases unmatched: 8. The CDR3 is 15 residues long. 5'RACE template switching added a universal primer site and UMIs to TCR cDNA. MiXCR, run by TCRdb on the 5' RACE reads, gives a single entry per CDR3 protein. The sample yields 310,000 or so distinct CDR3 sequences, more than 3% seen once. The starting material was PBMCs, obtained on the day of the yellow fever booster vaccination. The chain combines TRBV7-9 with TRBJ2-5, with 8 bases lining up with TRBD1. The clonotype comes from a man younger than 35 who received the YFV17D yellow fever vaccine. The CDR3 nucleotides are TGTGCCAGCAGCTTCACGATCAGGGGGCTGGAGACCCAGTACTTC. Its protein product is CASSFTIRGLETQYF.